This T cell receptor beta chain was sequenced in a study of cytomegalovirus exposure and HLA in healthy donors. PCR amplification relied on 60 Vbeta primers (plus 13 Jbeta primers). Method: immunoSEQ multiplex PCR; TCRdb's copy keeps in-frame clones and lacks some. The sample table sets out some 48,000 clones. While unrecorded immune exposures were likely, the donors were nominally healthy when sampled. Study-level findings and limits: Earlier results showed most TCR beta V segments being productive about 90% or about 30% of the time.

V was trimmed by 6 bases and J by 3 bases, leaving 15 bases between them. This CDR3 is built from 14 residues. Germline V lookup: CDR1 WNHNN, CDR2 SYGVQD (reference sequence). Note on this clone: Antigen: not known.

The sequencing input was PBMCs. This receptor was obtained from a man aged 40-50 years in good health and CMV-seropositive. The gene calls are TRBV10-1 and TRBJ2-7, with D uncertain. The CDR3 DNA is TGCGCCAGCAGGCCGACCCAGGCCCACTACGAGCAGTACTTC. As protein: CASRPTQAHYEQYF.